The source of this TCR beta chain is a study of PD-1 blockade in classical Hodgkin lymphoma. TCRdb's table, derived via immunoSEQ multiplex PCR, lists solely in-frame clones and lacks some. The sample has fewer than 80,000 clones, about two thirds seen once. Each patient's relapse followed autologous stem cell transplantation, and brentuximab vedotin exposure varied. Study-wide results and caveats: A significant rise in TCR diversity by C4D1 was seen for CD4+ but not CD8+ cells. Relative to healthy donors, newly diagnosed patients reportedly had lower baseline TCR diversity, which was reported as lower still in relapsed/refractory patients. Some patients started nivolumab under 1 year after ASCT, and they were excluded. Newly diagnosed patients had diversity similar to the baseline diversity of complete responders.

Regarding this clone: Its target is not known.

Germline V gene lookup returns CDR1 SGHRS and CDR2 YFSETQ. This CDR3 has 15 residues. V lost 0 bases and J 4 bases, leaving 13 bases between the germline ends. Material: peripheral blood mononuclear cells (PBMCs), obtained before the second cycle of nivolumab. The chain recombines TRBV5-1 with TRBJ1-2; D unclear. The source of this sequence is a human donor with classical Hodgkin lymphoma. CDR3 bases: TGCGCCAGCAGCTTGGACGGGAAGACTAGCTATGGCTACACCTTC. Its translation is CASSLDGKTSYGYTF.